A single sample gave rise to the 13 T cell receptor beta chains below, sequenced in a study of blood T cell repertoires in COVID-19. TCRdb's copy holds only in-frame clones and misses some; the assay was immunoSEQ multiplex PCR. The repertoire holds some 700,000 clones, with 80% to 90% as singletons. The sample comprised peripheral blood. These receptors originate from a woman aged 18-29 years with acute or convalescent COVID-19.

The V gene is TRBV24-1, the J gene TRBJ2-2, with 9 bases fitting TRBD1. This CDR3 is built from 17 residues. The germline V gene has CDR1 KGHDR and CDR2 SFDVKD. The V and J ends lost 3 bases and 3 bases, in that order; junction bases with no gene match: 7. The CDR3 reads CATSDPGQGIYTGELFF. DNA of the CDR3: TGTGCCACCAGTGATCCTGGACAGGGGATCTACACCGGGGAGCTGTTTTTT.

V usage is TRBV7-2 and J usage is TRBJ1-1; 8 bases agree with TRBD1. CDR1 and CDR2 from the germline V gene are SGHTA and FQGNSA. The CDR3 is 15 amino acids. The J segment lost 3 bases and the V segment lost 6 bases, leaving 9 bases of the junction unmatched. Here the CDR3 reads CASRVGTGGDTEAFF. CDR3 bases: TGTGCCAGCAGGGTCGGGACAGGCGGGGACACTGAAGCTTTCTTT.

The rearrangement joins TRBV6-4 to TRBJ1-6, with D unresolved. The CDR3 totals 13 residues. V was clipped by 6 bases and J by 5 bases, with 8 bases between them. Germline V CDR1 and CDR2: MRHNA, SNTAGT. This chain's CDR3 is CASSPTNNSPLHF. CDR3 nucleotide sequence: TGTGCCAGCAGCCCCACTAATAATTCACCCCTCCACTTT.

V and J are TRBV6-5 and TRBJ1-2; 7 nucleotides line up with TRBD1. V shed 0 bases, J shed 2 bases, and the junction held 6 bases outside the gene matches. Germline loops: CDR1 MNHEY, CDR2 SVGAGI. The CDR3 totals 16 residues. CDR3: CASSYSTSGGNYGYTF. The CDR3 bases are TGTGCCAGCAGTTACTCGACTTCAGGGGGGAACTATGGCTACACCTTC.

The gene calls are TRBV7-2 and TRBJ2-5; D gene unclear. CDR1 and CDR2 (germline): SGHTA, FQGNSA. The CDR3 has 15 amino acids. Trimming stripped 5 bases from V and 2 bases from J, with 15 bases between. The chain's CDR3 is CASSALRHAQETQYF. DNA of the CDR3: TGTGCCAGCAGCGCCCTCCGACACGCGCAAGAGACCCAGTACTTC.

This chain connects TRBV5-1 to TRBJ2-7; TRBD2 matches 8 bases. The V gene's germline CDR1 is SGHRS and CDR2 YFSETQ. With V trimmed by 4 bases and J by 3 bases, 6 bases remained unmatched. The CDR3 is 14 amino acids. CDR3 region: CASSPDGGGYEQYF. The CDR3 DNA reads TGCGCCAGCAGCCCGGACGGGGGGGGCTACGAGCAGTACTTC.

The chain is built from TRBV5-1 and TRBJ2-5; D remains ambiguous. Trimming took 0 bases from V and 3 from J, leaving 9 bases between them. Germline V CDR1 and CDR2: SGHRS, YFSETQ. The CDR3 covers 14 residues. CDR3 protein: CASSLDSNEETQYF. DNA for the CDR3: TGCGCCAGCAGCTTGGACAGTAATGAAGAGACCCAGTACTTC.

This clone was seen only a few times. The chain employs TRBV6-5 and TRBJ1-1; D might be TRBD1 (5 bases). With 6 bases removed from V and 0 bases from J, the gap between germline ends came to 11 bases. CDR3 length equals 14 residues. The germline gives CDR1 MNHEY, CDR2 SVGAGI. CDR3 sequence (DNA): TGTGCCAGCAGACAGGACGGCCTGAACACTGAAGCTTTCTTT. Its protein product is CASRQDGLNTEAFF.

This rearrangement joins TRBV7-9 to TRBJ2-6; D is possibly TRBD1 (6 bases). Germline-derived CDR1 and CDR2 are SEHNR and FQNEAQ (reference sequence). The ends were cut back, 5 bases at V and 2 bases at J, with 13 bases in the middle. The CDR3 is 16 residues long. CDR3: CASSRNTGTGANVLTF. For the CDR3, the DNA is TGTGCCAGCAGCCGTAACACAGGGACTGGGGCCAACGTCCTGACTTTC.

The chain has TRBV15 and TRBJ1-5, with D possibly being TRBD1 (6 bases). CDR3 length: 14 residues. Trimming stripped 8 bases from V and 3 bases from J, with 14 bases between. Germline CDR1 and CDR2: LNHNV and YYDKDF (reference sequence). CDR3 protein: CATGRWDNNQPQHF. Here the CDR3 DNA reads TGTGCCACCGGTCGCTGGGACAACAATCAGCCCCAGCATTTT.

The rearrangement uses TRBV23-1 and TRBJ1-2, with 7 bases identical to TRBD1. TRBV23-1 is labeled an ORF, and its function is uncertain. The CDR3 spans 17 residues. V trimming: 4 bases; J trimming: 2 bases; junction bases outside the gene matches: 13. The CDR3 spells CASSRGEESQGNYGYTF. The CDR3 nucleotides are TGCGCCAGCAGTCGGGGGGAGGAGTCACAGGGGAACTATGGCTACACCTTC.

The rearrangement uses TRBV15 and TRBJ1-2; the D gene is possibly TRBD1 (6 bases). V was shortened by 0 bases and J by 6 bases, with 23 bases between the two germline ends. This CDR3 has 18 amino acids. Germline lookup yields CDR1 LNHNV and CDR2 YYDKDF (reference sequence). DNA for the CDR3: TGTGCCACCAGCAGAGATCCACAGGGTAGGACGAATGAGAATGGCTACACCTTC. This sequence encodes CATSRDPQGRTNENGYTF.

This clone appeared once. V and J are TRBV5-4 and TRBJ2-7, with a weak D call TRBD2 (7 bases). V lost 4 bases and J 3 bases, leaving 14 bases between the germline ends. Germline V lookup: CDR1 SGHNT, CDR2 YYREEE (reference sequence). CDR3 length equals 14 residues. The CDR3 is CASSPGGRGYEQYF. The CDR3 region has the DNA TGTGCCAGCAGCCCGGGGGGCAGGGGCTACGAGCAGTACTTC.